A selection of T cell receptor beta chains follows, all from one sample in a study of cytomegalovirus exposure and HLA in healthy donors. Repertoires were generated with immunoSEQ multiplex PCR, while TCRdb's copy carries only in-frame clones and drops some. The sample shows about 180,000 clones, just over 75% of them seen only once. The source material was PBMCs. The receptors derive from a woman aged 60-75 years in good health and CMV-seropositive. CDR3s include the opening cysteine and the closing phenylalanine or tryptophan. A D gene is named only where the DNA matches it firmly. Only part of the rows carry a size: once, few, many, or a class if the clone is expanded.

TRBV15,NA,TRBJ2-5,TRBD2,TGTGCCACCAGTAAAAGCGGGGGGGAAGAGACCCAGTACTTC,CATSKSGGEETQYF
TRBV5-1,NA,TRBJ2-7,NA,TGCGCCAGCAGCTTGGCGGGATCCGTCTCCGAGCAGTACTTC,CASSLAGSVSEQYF
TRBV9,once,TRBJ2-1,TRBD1,TGTGCCAGCAGCGCCCTGGGACAGGGGTACAATGAGCAGTTCTTC,CASSALGQGYNEQFF
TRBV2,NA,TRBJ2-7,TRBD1,TGTGCCAGCAGCCAAGGGGGCCAAGTCGACGAGCAGTACTTC,CASSQGGQVDEQYF
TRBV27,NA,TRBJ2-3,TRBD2,TGTGCCAGCAGCCCCTGGGTAGCGGGAGGAGATACGCAGTATTTT,CASSPWVAGGDTQYF
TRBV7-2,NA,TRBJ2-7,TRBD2,TGTGCCAGCAGCAACACCAGGACTAGCGGGGGCAGCCTTACTTACGAGCAGTACTTC,CASSNTRTSGGSLTYEQYF
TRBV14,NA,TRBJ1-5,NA,TGTGCCAGCAGCACCGCGGTAAATCAGCCCCAGCATTTT,CASSTAVNQPQHF
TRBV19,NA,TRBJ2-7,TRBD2,TGTGCCAGTAGTATGTTCCGGGAGGCGAGCTACGAGCAGTACTTC,CASSMFREASYEQYF
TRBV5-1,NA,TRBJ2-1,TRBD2,TGCGCCAGCAGCTTGGCTAGCGGGAGCTACAATGAGCAGTTCTTC,CASSLASGSYNEQFF
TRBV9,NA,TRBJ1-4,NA,TGTGCCAGCAGCGGACATGTAGGCGTCAACAATGAAAAACTGTTTTTT,CASSGHVGVNNEKLFF
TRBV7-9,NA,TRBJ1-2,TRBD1,TGTGCCAGCAGCTCATTTGCGGACAGGCATGGCTACACCTTC,CASSSFADRHGYTF
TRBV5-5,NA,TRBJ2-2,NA,TGTGCCAGCAGCAAGGGACAACACCGGGGTATCGGGGAGCTGTTTTTT,CASSKGQHRGIGELFF
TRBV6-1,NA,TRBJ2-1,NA,TGTGCCAGCAGTGCCCGGGTGAATGAGCAGTTCTTC,CASSARVNEQFF
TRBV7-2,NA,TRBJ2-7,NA,TGTGCCAGCAGCTTGGGCTATTACGAGCAGTACTTC,CASSLGYYEQYF
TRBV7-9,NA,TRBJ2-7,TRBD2,TGTGCCAGCAGCTTATCCCCTAGCGGGATCTCCTACGAGCAGTACTTC,CASSLSPSGISYEQYF
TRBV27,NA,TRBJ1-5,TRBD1,TGTGCCAGCAGTTCCCCCGGGACAGGGAACAATCAGCCCCAGCATTTT,CASSSPGTGNNQPQHF
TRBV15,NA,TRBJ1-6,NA,TGTGCCACCAGCAGAGTAAATTCACCCCTCCACTTT,CATSRVNSPLHF
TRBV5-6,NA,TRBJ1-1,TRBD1,TGTGCCAGCAGTTTCGAGGGACAGCGGAACACTGAAGCTTTCTTT,CASSFEGQRNTEAFF
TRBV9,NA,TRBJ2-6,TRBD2,TGTGCCAGCAGCACTAGCGATTACTCTGGGGCCAACGTCCTGACTTTC,CASSTSDYSGANVLTF
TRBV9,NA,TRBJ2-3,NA,TGTGCCAGCAGCGTATCAGAGCGCTCCACAGATACGCAGTATTTT,CASSVSERSTDTQYF
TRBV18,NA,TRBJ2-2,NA,TGTGCCAGCTCACCAACAGACACCGGGGAGCTGTTTTTT,CASSPTDTGELFF
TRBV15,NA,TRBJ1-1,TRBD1,TGTGCCACCAGCAGAGGAGGGACAGGGAAGACTGAAGCTTTCTTT,CATSRGGTGKTEAFF
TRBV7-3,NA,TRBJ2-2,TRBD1,TGTGCCAGCAGCTTAACGACAGGGGGCTGGAACACCGGGGAGCTGTTTTTT,CASSLTTGGWNTGELFF
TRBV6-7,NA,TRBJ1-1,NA,TGTGCCAGGCGGACGGACAGTGAAGCTTTCTTT,CARRTDSEAFF
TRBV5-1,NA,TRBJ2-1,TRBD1,TGCGCCAGCAGCTGGGGGACAGCCTACAATGAGCAGTTCTTC,CASSWGTAYNEQFF
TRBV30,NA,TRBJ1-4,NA,TGTGCCTGGAGTTCGGAGGTGAATGAAAAACTGTTTTTT,CAWSSEVNEKLFF
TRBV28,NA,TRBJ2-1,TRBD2,TGTGCCAGCAGTTTTTTTCCAGCGGGAGTCTCCTACAATGAGCAGTTCTTC,CASSFFPAGVSYNEQFF
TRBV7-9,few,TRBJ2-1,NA,TGTGCCAGCAGCCTTAGCTCCTACAATGAGCAGTTCTTC,CASSLSSYNEQFF
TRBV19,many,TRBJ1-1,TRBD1,TGTGCCAGTAGAATATTGGACAGGGCGATGAACACTGAAGCTTTCTTT,CASRILDRAMNTEAFF
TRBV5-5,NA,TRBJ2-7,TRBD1,TGTGCCAGCAGCCTGAGGCCTGGGATTTTTTGGGACAGGGGGCAATACGAGCAGTACTTC,CASSLRPGIFWDRGQYEQYF
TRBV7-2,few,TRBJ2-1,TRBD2,TGTGCCATCGAGTCTAGCGGCTACAATGAGCAGTTCTTC,CAIESSGYNEQFF
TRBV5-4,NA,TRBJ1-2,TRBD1,TGTGCCAGCAGCTTGTACCAGGGGGCAGGGGGCTACACCTTC,CASSLYQGAGGYTF
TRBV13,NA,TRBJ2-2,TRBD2,TGTGCCAGCAGTCTTTTCGGGACTACGACCGGGGAGCTGTTTTTT,CASSLFGTTTGELFF
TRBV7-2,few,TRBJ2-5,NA,TGTGCCAGCAGCTTAGGTTGGGTAGGGGGTGGGGAGACCCAGTACTTC,CASSLGWVGGGETQYF
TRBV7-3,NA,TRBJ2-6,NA,TGTGCCAGCAGCTACGACAGGAACGCGGGGGCCAACGTCCTGACTTTC,CASSYDRNAGANVLTF
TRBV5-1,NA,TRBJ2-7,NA,TGCGCCAGCAGCTTGGCACAGTCCGCCTACGAGCAGTACTTC,CASSLAQSAYEQYF
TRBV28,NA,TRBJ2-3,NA,TGTGCCAGCAGTGCCCCACAGGGAATCACAGATACGCAGTATTTT,CASSAPQGITDTQYF
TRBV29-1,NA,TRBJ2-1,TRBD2,TGCAGCGTTGCCTTGGGACTAGCGGGGGGTTCCGAGCAGTTCTTC,CSVALGLAGGSEQFF
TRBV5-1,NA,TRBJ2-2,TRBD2,TGCGCCAGCAGCTACAAGGGACTAGCGGGGAACACCGGGGAGCTGTTTTTT,CASSYKGLAGNTGELFF
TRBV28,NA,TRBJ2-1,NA,TGTGCCAGCAGTTCAGCGGATACCTACAATGAGCAGTTCTTC,CASSSADTYNEQFF
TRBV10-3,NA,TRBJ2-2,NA,TGTGCCATCAGTGAGTCAAACAGGAACACCGGGGAGCTGTTTTTT,CAISESNRNTGELFF
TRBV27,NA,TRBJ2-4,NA,TGTGCCAGCAGTTTTCAGGGTTGGGCAGCCAAAAACAGTCAGTACTTC,CASSFQGWAAKNSQYF
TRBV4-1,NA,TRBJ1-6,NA,TGCGCCAGCAGCCGAGGGCAGGTCAATAATTCACCCCTCCACTTT,CASSRGQVNNSPLHF
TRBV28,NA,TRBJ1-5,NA,TGTGCCAGCAGTTTAGGAGGGGTTCAGCCCCAGCATTTT,CASSLGGVQPQHF
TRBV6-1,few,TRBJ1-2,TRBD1,TGTGCCAGCACCCGTGCAGGGGGACCTGAGGGCTACACCTTC,CASTRAGGPEGYTF
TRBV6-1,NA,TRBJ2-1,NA,TGTGCCAGCAGTCCCCTCGCGGACTCCTACAATGAGCAGTTCTTC,CASSPLADSYNEQFF
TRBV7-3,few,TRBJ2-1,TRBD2,TGTGCCAGCAGCCCAGGGCGCCTAGCGGGAGGCGATGAGCAGTTCTTC,CASSPGRLAGGDEQFF
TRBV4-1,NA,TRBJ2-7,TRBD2,TGCGCCAGCAGCCCGAAGGGTCCCCCTAGCGGGAGGGCCCCCTACGAGCAGTACTTC,CASSPKGPPSGRAPYEQYF
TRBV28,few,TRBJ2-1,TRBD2,TGTGCCAGCAGTTCACCACCGGGGCGGGGGGACAATGAGCAGTTCTTC,CASSSPPGRGDNEQFF
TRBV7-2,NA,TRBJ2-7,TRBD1,TGTGCCAGCAGCTTAAGTTCTGGACAGGACTCCTACGAGCAGTACTTC,CASSLSSGQDSYEQYF
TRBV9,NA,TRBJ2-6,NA,TGTGCCAGCAGCAGACAGTTCTCTGGGGCCAACGTCCTGACTTTC,CASSRQFSGANVLTF
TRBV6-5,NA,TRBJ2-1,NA,TGTGCCAGCAGTTACTCGGGGGGGGGCCTGAATGAGCAGTTCTTC,CASSYSGGGLNEQFF
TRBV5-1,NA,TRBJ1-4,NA,TGCGCCAGCAGCTTGAATTGGGGGCCAAATGAAAAACTGTTTTTT,CASSLNWGPNEKLFF
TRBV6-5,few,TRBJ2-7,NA,TGTGCCAGCAGTCGAGGATCTCGCGAGCAGTACTTC,CASSRGSREQYF
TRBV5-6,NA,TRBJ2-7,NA,TGTGCCAGCAGCTTGGGCAGGGTCTACGAGCAGTACTTC,CASSLGRVYEQYF
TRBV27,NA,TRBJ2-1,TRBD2,TGTGCCAGCAGCAAACTAGCGGGAGGTTTCCACAATGAGCAGTTCTTC,CASSKLAGGFHNEQFF
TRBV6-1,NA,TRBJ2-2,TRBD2,TGTGCCAGCAGTGAGGCGGGGGGTCCCAACGGCGGGGAGCTGTTTTTT,CASSEAGGPNGGELFF
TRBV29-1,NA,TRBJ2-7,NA,TGCAGCGCTCATGACAGGAAGATCTACGAGCAGTACTTC,CSAHDRKIYEQYF